Below are 18 T cell receptor beta chains sequenced from a single sample in a study of blood T cell repertoires in COVID-19. Sequenced by immunoSEQ multiplex PCR; TCRdb stores in-frame clones only, minus some. The table has roughly 100,000 clones, roughly 90% seen once. The sample taken for sequencing was peripheral blood. The origin of the receptors is a woman aged 55-69 years with acute or convalescent COVID-19.

V is TRBV19 and J is TRBJ1-2; D not certain. Germline V lookup: CDR1 LNHDA, CDR2 SQIVND (reference sequence). This CDR3 is 18 amino acids long. With 9 bases removed from V and 6 bases from J, the gap between germline ends came to 32 bases. This chain's CDR3 is CASLPWRGFRWQIDGYTF. The CDR3 DNA follows: TGTGCCAGCCTACCATGGAGAGGTTTTCGATGGCAGATCGATGGCTACACCTTC.

The chain uses TRBV28 and TRBJ1-1; D is possibly TRBD1 (5 bases). This CDR3 contains 13 residues. Looked up from germline, CDR1 is MDHEN and CDR2 is SYDVKM. Deletions cut 4 bases from V and 6 bases from J, with 12 bases between. The CDR3 bases are TGTGCCAGCAGTTCAGCCCAGGGATCTGAAGCTTTCTTT. This sequence encodes CASSSAQGSEAFF.

V usage is TRBV6-5 and J usage is TRBJ1-4; D perhaps matches TRBD1 (5 bases). This CDR3 has 12 amino acids. The V and J ends lost 5 bases and 7 bases respectively, with 8 bases between them. Germline CDR1 MNHEY, CDR2 SVGAGI. CDR3 nucleotides: TGTGCCAGCAGTAACAGGCTTGAAAAACTGTTTTTT. Translating gives CASSNRLEKLFF.

This clone was counted once. The chain uses TRBV9 and TRBJ2-1, with unresolved D. Trimming took 0 bases from V and 4 from J, leaving 5 bases between them. The CDR3 extends over 13 amino acids. Germline assignment: CDR1 SGDLS and CDR2 YYNGEE. This CDR3 is CASSVAGYNEQFF. CDR3 sequence (DNA): TGTGCCAGCAGCGTAGCGGGTTACAATGAGCAGTTCTTC.

J is TRBJ1-5 and V is TRBV29-1, with 9 nucleotides matching TRBD1. The germline gives CDR1 SQVTM, CDR2 ANQGSEA. Trimming at V came to 6 bases and at J to 5 bases, leaving 5 bases not matched to a gene. This CDR3 spans 13 amino acids. In DNA form, the CDR3 reads TGCAGCGTGGGAGACAGGGGGTATCAGCCCCAGCATTTT. As protein: CSVGDRGYQPQHF. Variable domain in full (rest from reference TRBV29-1 and TRBJ1-5): SAVISQKPSRDICQRGTSLTIQCQVDSQVTMMFWYRQQPGQSLTLIATANQGSEATYESGFVIDKFPISRPNLTFSTLTVSNMSPEDSSIYLCSVGDRGYQPQHFGDGTRLSIL.

The chain uses TRBV6-5 and TRBJ2-2, with D possibly being TRBD1 (6 bases). Germline CDR1 MNHEY, CDR2 SVGAGI. The CDR3 consists of 14 residues. V lost 6 bases and J 5 bases, leaving 13 bases between the germline ends. Here the CDR3 reads CASRDSFNTGELFF. DNA for the CDR3: TGTGCCAGCAGGGACAGTTTCAATACCGGGGAGCTGTTTTTT.

This chain links TRBV18 with TRBJ1-6; D uncertain. The CDR3 contains 14 residues. With 2 bases removed from V and 6 bases from J, the gap between germline ends came to 8 bases. CDR1 and CDR2 (germline): KGHSH, LQKENI. The chain's CDR3 is CASSPGSGNSPLHF. The DNA of the CDR3 is TGTGCCAGCTCACCAGGGAGCGGTAATTCACCCCTCCACTTT.

This clone has just one count. The rearrangement joins TRBV2 to TRBJ1-2, with D perhaps TRBD1 (5 bases). Germline V CDR1 and CDR2: SNHLY, FYNNEI. Deletions cut 7 bases from V and 7 bases from J, with 16 bases between. This CDR3 comprises 13 residues. For the CDR3, the DNA is TGTGCCAGCACCCAGGGAAAGCAGTTTGGCTACACCTTC. This gives the protein CASTQGKQFGYTF.

The V gene is TRBV2, the J gene TRBJ1-1; D is unresolved. The V end was cut by 6 bases, the J end by 5 bases, with 19 bases between. The CDR3 covers 15 residues. Germline loops: CDR1 SNHLY, CDR2 FYNNEI. CDR3 coding DNA: TGTGCCAGCAGGAAGGACCGACTAGTAGGTACTGAAGCTTTCTTT. This gives the protein CASRKDRLVGTEAFF.

The chain employs TRBV29-1 and TRBJ2-5, with 8 bases that match TRBD1. Per germline, CDR1 SQVTM and CDR2 ANQGSEA. The CDR3 covers 11 residues. The V and J ends lost 7 bases and 5 bases, in that order; junction bases with no gene match: 3. CDR3 sequence reads: CSGRTGETQYF. The CDR3 bases are TGCAGCGGACGGACAGGGGAGACCCAGTACTTC.

J is TRBJ2-2 and V is TRBV23-1; D may be TRBD1 (6 bases). TRBV23-1 is marked as an open reading frame, function uncertain. This CDR3 comprises 14 residues. The ends were cut back, 10 bases at V and 4 bases at J, with 16 bases in the middle. The CDR3 region is CATACTGITGELFF. In DNA, the CDR3 is TGCGCCACCGCCTGCACAGGGATCACCGGGGAGCTGTTTTTT.

This chain uses TRBV2 with TRBJ1-6; no firm D call. With 6 bases removed from V and 9 bases from J, the gap between germline ends came to 6 bases. The germline CDR1 and CDR2 sequences are SNHLY and FYNNEI. The CDR3 is made up of 11 amino acids. The CDR3 protein is CASSYSSPLHF. The CDR3 coding sequence is TGTGCCAGCAGCTACTCTTCACCCCTCCACTTT.

J is TRBJ1-2 and V is TRBV12-3 or TRBV12-4; 9 nucleotides line up with TRBD1. V shed 5 bases and J 9 bases; nucleotides not matched to a gene: 7. There are 13 residues in the CDR3. CDR3 DNA sequence: TGTGCCAGCAGTCCGGGACAGGGATTACGCTACACCTTC. It encodes CASSPGQGLRYTF.

The J gene is TRBJ1-4, the V gene TRBV9, with D maybe TRBD1 (6 bases). Germline V CDR1 and CDR2: SGDLS, YYNGEE. V was pared by 4 bases and J by 3 bases, with 10 bases between. The CDR3 loop spans 14 amino acids. CDR3 bases: TGTGCCAGCAGCAAGACAGGATCTAATGAAAAACTGTTTTTT. Its protein product is CASSKTGSNEKLFF.

The gene calls are TRBV19 and TRBJ1-1; TRBD1 aligns across 9 bases. CDR1 and CDR2 from the germline V gene are LNHDA and SQIVND (reference sequence). The CDR3 is made up of 15 amino acids. Trimming removed 5 bases from V and 4 bases from J; junction bases left unmatched: 8. The CDR3 protein is CASSFHRGQSTEAFF. The CDR3 coding sequence is TGTGCCAGTAGTTTCCACAGGGGGCAGAGCACTGAAGCTTTCTTT.

V is TRBV7-8 and J is TRBJ1-2; possible D gene TRBD1, 5 bases. The CDR3 is 14 amino acids. Germline-derived CDR1 and CDR2 are SGHVS and FQNEAQ. V shed 0 bases and J shed 7 bases, with 12 bases lying between them. CDR3: CASSLARTGGGYTF. DNA for the CDR3: TGTGCCAGCAGCTTAGCGAGGACGGGGGGTGGCTACACCTTC.

The chain links TRBV7-2 to TRBJ2-5, with 8 bases matching TRBD2. The trim removed 7 bases at V and 9 bases at J, leaving 16 bases unmatched. CDR3 length: 15 residues. Per the germline V gene, CDR1 is SGHTA and CDR2 is FQGNSA. The CDR3 loop is CASTPGREGPGAQYF. Here the CDR3 DNA reads TGTGCCAGCACTCCCGGTCGGGAGGGCCCTGGGGCCCAGTACTTC.

V usage is TRBV12-3 or TRBV12-4 and J usage is TRBJ2-1, with a tentative D call TRBD1 (5 bases). Deletions cut 8 bases from V and 7 bases from J, with 15 bases between. This CDR3 contains 13 residues. The DNA of the CDR3 is TGTGCCAGCGGCGTGATGGCAGGGAATGAGCAGTTCTTC. Translating it yields CASGVMAGNEQFF.